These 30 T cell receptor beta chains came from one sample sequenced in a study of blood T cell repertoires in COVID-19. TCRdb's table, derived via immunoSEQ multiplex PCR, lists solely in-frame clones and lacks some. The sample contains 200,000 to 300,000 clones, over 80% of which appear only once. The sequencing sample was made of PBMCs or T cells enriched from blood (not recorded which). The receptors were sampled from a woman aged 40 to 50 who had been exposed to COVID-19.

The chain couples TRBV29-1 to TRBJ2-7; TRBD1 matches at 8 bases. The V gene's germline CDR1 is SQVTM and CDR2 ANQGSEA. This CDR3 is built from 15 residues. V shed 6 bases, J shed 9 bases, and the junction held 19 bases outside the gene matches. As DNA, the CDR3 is TGCAGCGTACTAACCGACAGGGGAGGTCCGGGTCGGCAGTACTTC. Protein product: CSVLTDRGGPGRQYF.

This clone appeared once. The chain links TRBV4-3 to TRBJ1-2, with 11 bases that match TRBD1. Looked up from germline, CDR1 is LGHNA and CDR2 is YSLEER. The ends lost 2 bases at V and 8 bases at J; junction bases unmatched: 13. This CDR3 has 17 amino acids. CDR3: CASSQKYRTGGAEGYTF. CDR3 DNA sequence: TGCGCCAGCAGCCAAAAGTACAGGACAGGGGGCGCGGAGGGCTACACCTTC.

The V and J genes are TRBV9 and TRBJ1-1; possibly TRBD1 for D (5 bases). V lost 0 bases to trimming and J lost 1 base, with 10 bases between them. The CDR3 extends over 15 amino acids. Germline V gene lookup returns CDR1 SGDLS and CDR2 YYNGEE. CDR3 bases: TGTGCCAGCAGCGTAGTAGGTAGGGGGAACACTGAAGCTTTCTTT. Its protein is CASSVVGRGNTEAFF.

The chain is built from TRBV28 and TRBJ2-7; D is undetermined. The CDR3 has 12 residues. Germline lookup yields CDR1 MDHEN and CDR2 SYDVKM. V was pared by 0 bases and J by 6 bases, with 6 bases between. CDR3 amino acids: CASSLWSSEQYF. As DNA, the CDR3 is TGTGCCAGCAGTTTATGGTCGTCCGAGCAGTACTTC.

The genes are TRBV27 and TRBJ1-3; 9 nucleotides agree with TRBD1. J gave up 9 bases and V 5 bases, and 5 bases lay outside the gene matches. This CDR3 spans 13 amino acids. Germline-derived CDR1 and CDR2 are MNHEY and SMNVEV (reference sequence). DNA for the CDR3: TGTGCCAGCAGTCCCTGGGACAGGGTCACCATATATTTT. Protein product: CASSPWDRVTIYF.

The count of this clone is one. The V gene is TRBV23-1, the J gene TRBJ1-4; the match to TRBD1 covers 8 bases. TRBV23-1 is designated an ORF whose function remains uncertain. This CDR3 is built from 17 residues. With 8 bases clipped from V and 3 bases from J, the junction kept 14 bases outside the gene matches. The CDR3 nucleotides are TGCGCCAGCCGATACCCTGACAGGGGTGCAGCTAATGAAAAACTGTTTTTT. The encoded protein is CASRYPDRGAANEKLFF.

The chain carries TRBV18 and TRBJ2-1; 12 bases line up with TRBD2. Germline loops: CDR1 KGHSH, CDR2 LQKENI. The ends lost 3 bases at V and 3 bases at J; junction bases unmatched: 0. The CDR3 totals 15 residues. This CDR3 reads CASSPTSGSYNEQFF. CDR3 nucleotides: TGTGCCAGCTCACCGACTAGCGGGAGCTACAATGAGCAGTTCTTC.

CDR3 sequence reads: CASLLTITDTQYF. As DNA, the CDR3 is TGTGCCAGCTTACTGACTATCACAGATACGCAGTATTTT. The V call is TRBV12-3 or TRBV12-4, the J call TRBJ2-3, with a possible D match to TRBD2 (5 bases). There are 13 residues in the CDR3. Trimming removed 8 bases from V and 2 bases from J, with 11 bases in between.

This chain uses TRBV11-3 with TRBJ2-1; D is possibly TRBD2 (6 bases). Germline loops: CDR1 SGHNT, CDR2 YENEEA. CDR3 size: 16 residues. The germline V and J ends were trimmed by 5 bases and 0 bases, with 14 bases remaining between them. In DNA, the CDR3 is TGTGCCAGCAGCGGTAAATTCGGGAGCTCCTACAATGAGCAGTTCTTC. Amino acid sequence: CASSGKFGSSYNEQFF.

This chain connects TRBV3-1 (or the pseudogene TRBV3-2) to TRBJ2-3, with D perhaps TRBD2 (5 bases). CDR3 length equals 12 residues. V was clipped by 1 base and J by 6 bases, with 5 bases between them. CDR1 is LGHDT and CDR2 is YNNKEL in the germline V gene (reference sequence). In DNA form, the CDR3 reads TGTGCCAGCAGCCAAGTAGCGGATACGCAGTATTTT. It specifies CASSQVADTQYF.

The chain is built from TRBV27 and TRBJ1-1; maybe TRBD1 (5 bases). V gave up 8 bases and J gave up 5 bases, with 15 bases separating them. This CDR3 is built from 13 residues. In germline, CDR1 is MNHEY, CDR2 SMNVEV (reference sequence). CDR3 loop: CASGRYGGTEAFF. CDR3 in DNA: TGTGCCAGCGGTCGATACGGGGGGACTGAAGCTTTCTTT.

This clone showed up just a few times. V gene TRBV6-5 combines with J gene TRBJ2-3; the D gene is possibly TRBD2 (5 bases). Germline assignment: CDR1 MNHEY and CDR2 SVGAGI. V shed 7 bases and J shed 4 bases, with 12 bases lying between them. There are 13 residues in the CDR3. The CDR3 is CASTEVAPDTQYF. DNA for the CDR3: TGTGCCAGCACGGAGGTAGCCCCAGATACGCAGTATTTT.

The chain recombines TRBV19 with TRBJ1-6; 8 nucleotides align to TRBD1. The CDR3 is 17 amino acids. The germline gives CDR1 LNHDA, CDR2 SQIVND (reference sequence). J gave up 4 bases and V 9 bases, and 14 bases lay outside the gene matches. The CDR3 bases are TGTGCCAGCTCCCGACAGGGGAATTCGTTATATAATTCACCCCTCCACTTT. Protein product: CASSRQGNSLYNSPLHF.

CDR3 in amino acids: CASSKVVTGTDTQYF. CDR3 DNA sequence: TGTGCCAGCAGCAAAGTCGTGACAGGCACAGATACGCAGTATTTT. V is TRBV21-1 and J is TRBJ2-3; whether TRBD1, the table's D call, matches the DNA was not checked. TRBV21-1 is a listed pseudogene. The CDR3 is 15 residues long.

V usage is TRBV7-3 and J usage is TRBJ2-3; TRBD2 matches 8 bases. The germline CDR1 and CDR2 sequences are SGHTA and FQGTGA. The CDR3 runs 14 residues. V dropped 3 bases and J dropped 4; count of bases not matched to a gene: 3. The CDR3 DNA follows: TGTGCCAGCAGCTTCGGGGGGGCCCCAGATACGCAGTATTTT. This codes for CASSFGGAPDTQYF.

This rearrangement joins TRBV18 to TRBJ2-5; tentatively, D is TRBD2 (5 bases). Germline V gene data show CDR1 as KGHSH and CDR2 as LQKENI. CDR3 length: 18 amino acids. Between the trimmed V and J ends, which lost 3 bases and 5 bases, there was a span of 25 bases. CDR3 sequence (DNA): TGTGCCAGCTCACCTGGAGACCGCCCGAGGGTTCCAAGGGAGACCCAGTACTTC. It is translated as CASSPGDRPRVPRETQYF.

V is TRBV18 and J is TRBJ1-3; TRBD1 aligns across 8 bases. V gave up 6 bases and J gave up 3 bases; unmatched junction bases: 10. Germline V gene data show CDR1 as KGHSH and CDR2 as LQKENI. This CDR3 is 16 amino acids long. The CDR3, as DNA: TGTGCCAGCTCGTACTCCGGGACAGGTGGTGGAAACACCATATATTTT. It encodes CASSYSGTGGGNTIYF.

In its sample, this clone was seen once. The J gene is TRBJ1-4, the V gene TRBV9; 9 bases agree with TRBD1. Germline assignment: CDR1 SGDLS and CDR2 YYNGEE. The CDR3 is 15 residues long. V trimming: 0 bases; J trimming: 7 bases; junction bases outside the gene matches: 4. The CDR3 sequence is CASSVGGTGSEKLFF. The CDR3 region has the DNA TGTGCCAGCAGCGTAGGCGGGACAGGGAGTGAAAAACTGTTTTTT.

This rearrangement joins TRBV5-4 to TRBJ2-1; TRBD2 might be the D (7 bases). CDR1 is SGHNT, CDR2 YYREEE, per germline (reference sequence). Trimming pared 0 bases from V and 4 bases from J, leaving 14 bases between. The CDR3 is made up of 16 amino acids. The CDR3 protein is CASSLGSGGFYNEQFF. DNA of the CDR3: TGTGCCAGCAGCTTGGGTTCGGGGGGCTTTTACAATGAGCAGTTCTTC.

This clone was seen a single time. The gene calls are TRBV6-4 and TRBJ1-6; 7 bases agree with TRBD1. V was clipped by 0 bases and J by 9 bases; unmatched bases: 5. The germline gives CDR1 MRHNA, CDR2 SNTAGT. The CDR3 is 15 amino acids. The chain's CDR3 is CASSDSAGGISPLHF. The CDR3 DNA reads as TGTGCCAGCAGTGACTCGGCAGGGGGTATTTCACCCCTCCACTTT.

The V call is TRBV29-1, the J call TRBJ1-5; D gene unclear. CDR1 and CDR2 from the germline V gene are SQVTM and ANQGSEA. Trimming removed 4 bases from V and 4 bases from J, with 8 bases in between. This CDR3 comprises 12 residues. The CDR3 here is CSVGQVNQPQHF. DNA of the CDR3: TGCAGCGTTGGGCAGGTTAATCAGCCCCAGCATTTT.

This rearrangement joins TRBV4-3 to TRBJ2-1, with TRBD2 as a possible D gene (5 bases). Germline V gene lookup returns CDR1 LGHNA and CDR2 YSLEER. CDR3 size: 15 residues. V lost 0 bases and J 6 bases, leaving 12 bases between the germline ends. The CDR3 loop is CASSQDGIRINEQFF. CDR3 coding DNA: TGCGCCAGCAGCCAAGACGGGATTAGGATCAATGAGCAGTTCTTC.

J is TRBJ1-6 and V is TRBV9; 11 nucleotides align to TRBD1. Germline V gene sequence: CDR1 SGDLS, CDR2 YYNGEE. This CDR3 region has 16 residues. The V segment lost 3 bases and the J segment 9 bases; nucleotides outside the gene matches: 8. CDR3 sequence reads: CASSAGSGQGVSPLHF. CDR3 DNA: TGTGCCAGCAGCGCAGGTTCGGGACAGGGGGTTTCACCCCTCCACTTT.

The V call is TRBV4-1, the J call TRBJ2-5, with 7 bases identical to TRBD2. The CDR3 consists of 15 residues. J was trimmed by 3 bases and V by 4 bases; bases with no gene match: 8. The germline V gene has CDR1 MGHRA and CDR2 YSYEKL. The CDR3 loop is CASSRLWLAEETQYF. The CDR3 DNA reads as TGCGCCAGCAGCCGGCTCTGGCTAGCGGAAGAGACCCAGTACTTC.

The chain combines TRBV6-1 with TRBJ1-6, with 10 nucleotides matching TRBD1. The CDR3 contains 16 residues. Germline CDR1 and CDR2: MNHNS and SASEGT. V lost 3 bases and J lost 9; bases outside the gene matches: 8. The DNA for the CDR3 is TGTGCCAGCAGTGACCCGGGACAGGGGAGAGGTTCACCCCTCCACTTT. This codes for CASSDPGQGRGSPLHF.

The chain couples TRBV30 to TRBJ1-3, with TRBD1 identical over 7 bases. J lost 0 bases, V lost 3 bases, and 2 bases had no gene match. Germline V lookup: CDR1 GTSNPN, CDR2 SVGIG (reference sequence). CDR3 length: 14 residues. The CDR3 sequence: CAWRAGGSGNTIYF. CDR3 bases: TGTGCCTGGAGGGCAGGGGGCTCTGGAAACACCATATATTTT.

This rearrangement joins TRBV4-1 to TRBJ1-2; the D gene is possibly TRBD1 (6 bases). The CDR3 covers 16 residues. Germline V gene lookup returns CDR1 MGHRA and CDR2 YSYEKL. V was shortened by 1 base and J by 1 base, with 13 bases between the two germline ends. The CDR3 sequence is CASSQGRDTINYGYTF. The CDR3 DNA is TGCGCCAGCAGCCAAGGCCGGGACACCATTAACTATGGCTACACCTTC.

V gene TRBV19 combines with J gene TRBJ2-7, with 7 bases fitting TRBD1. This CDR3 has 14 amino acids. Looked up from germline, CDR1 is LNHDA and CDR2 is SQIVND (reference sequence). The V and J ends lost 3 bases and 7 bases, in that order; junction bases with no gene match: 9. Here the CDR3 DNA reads TGTGCCAGTAGTATTAAAGAGGGGGCCGGAGAGCAGTACTTC. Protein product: CASSIKEGAGEQYF.

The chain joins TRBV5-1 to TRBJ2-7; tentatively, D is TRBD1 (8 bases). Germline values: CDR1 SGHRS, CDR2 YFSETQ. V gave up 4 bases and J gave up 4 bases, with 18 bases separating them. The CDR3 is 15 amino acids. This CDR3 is CASSVGGTGGYEQYF. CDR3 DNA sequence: TGCGCCAGCAGCGTGGGAGGGACAGGAGGATACGAGCAGTACTTC.

DNA of the CDR3: TGCGCCAGCAGCCAGGCAGTTGGCAGTTATGGCTACACCTTC. This codes for CASSQAVGSYGYTF. The chain links TRBV4-1 to TRBJ1-2; no firm D call. Trimming took 3 bases from V and 5 from J, leaving 13 bases between them. CDR1 and CDR2 from the germline V gene are MGHRA and YSYEKL. The CDR3 totals 14 residues.